Presented here are 19 T cell receptor beta chains from one specimen sequenced in a study of siplizumab effects on memory and regulatory T cells. The method was immunoSEQ multiplex PCR; TCRdb's version includes in-frame clones alone and lacks a portion of them. The sample consists of some 53,000 clones, 95% to 98% of them appearing once. Sequencing was done on a sample of naive CD4+ T cells sorted from blood. Every receptor here comes from a human donor in good health.

The DNA for the CDR3 is TGCAGCGTTGAAGATCTAGGGGGCGTATACAATGAGCAGTTCTTC. Encoded protein: CSVEDLGGVYNEQFF. The chain links TRBV29-1 to TRBJ2-1; the match to TRBD1 covers 7 bases. Losses at the gene ends were 0 bases for V and 4 bases for J; bases not matched to a gene: 6. CDR1 SQVTM and CDR2 ANQGSEA come from the germline V gene. The CDR3 covers 15 residues.

The rearrangement joins TRBV28 to TRBJ1-5; a weak D match, TRBD1 (6 bases). The germline V gene has CDR1 MDHEN and CDR2 SYDVKM. This CDR3 comprises 16 residues. V was clipped by 7 bases and J by 2 bases, with 18 bases between them. The CDR3 region has the DNA TGTGCCAGCAAACAGGGTGGTGGTGCGGGCAATCAGCCCCAGCATTTT. This codes for CASKQGGGAGNQPQHF.

The chain recombines TRBV7-2 with TRBJ2-7, with 13 bases identical to TRBD2. The junction had 5 bases not matched to a gene; V was cut back by 0 bases and J by 0 bases. CDR1 SGHTA and CDR2 FQGNSA come from the germline V gene. This CDR3 region has 18 residues. CDR3 in DNA: TGTGCCAGCAGCTTAGCGACTAGCGGGAGGACGAGCTCCTACGAGCAGTACTTC. Protein sequence: CASSLATSGRTSSYEQYF.

This chain uses TRBV30 with TRBJ2-7; TRBD1 aligns across 7 bases. Trimming at V came to 5 bases and at J to 2 bases, leaving 3 bases not matched to a gene. Germline V gene sequence: CDR1 GTSNPN, CDR2 SVGIG (reference sequence). CDR3 length equals 12 residues. DNA for the CDR3: TGTGCCTGGGACAGGGCGCCCTACGAGCAGTACTTC. This codes for CAWDRAPYEQYF.

The rearrangement uses TRBV30 and TRBJ2-1; D remains unclear. The CDR3 runs 14 residues. Germline V gives CDR1 GTSNPN, CDR2 SVGIG (reference sequence). V was trimmed by 1 base and J by 3 bases, leaving 10 bases between them. CDR3 region: CAWSGFSGYNEQFF. In nucleotides, the CDR3 is TGTGCCTGGAGTGGGTTTAGTGGCTACAATGAGCAGTTCTTC.

This clone came up once. This chain uses TRBV7-9 with TRBJ2-7, with TRBD2 matching over 13 bases. Trimming cost V 5 bases and J 2 bases; bases outside gene matches: 15. Germline V gene lookup returns CDR1 SEHNR and CDR2 FQNEAQ (reference sequence). CDR3 length: 19 residues. The CDR3 nucleotides read TGTGCCAGCAGCCCACCCGGGACTAGCGGGAAGGTAGTCGCCTACGAGCAGTACTTC. It translates to CASSPPGTSGKVVAYEQYF.

The chain combines TRBV6-6 with TRBJ2-1; TRBD2 aligns across 7 bases. The CDR3 consists of 16 residues. Trimming took 6 bases from V and 2 from J; bases not matched to a gene: 10. Germline values: CDR1 MNHNY, CDR2 SVGAGI (reference sequence). The CDR3 DNA sequence: TGTGCCAGCAGCCATCTAGCGGAACTTACCTACAATGAGCAGTTCTTC. It translates to CASSHLAELTYNEQFF.

This chain connects TRBV5-1 to TRBJ2-7; D not resolved. This CDR3 comprises 12 residues. V lost 0 bases to trimming and J lost 7 bases, with 8 bases between them. Germline V CDR1 and CDR2: SGHRS, YFSETQ. DNA for the CDR3: TGCGCCAGCAGCTTGGTAGGGATTGAGCAGTACTTC. Protein sequence: CASSLVGIEQYF.

The chain joins TRBV19 to TRBJ2-3, with 7 bases fitting TRBD1. CDR3 length: 15 residues. The junction had 4 bases not matched to a gene; V was cut back by 1 base and J by 3 bases. In germline, CDR1 is LNHDA, CDR2 SQIVND (reference sequence). The CDR3 DNA reads TGTGCCAGTAGTATAGTCGCAGGGGGTACAGATACGCAGTATTTT. This codes for CASSIVAGGTDTQYF.

For this clone: Additional DNA sequences in this sample encode the identical CDR3. This sequence joins TRBV18 and TRBJ1-3, with D tentatively TRBD1 (6 bases). The CDR3 length is 14 residues. V was pared by 6 bases and J by 4 bases, with 13 bases between. The germline V gene has CDR1 KGHSH and CDR2 LQKENI. Here the CDR3 reads CASSRRGSGNTIYF. DNA of the CDR3: TGTGCCAGCTCCCGCAGGGGATCCGGAAACACCATATATTTT.

The V call is TRBV10-2, the J call TRBJ2-3, with a possible D match to TRBD2 (6 bases). CDR1 and CDR2 (germline): WSHSY, SAAADI. V was pared by 1 base and J by 3 bases, with 11 bases between. This CDR3 has 15 amino acids. CDR3 nucleotide sequence: TGCGCCAGCAGTGAGTGGGGGAGGCGGACAGATACGCAGTATTTT. It is translated as CASSEWGRRTDTQYF.

The chain uses TRBV7-8 and TRBJ2-1; 7 nucleotides agree with TRBD2. J gave up 3 bases and V 4 bases, and 6 bases lay outside the gene matches. The germline V gene encodes CDR1 SGHVS and CDR2 FQNEAQ. The CDR3 covers 15 residues. The CDR3: CASSSRRESYNEQFF. In DNA, the CDR3 is TGTGCCAGCAGCTCCCGGCGGGAGAGCTACAATGAGCAGTTCTTC.

Regarding this clone: Distinct nucleotide sequences in the sample also encode this CDR3. The chain uses TRBV6-5 and TRBJ1-1; unclear D gene. The V end was cut by 3 bases, the J end by 1 base, with 6 bases between. Germline V lookup: CDR1 MNHEY, CDR2 SVGAGI. This CDR3 has 13 amino acids. CDR3 residues: CASSYTGNTEAFF. CDR3 coding DNA: TGTGCCAGCAGTTATACGGGGAACACTGAAGCTTTCTTT.

The CDR3: CASSLDRGLSETQYF. The CDR3 nucleotides read TGTGCCAGCAGCCTGGACAGGGGGCTTTCGGAGACCCAGTACTTC. The chain has TRBV7-9 and TRBJ2-5; 11 bases are a match to TRBD1. In germline, CDR1 is SEHNR, CDR2 FQNEAQ (reference sequence). J was trimmed by 5 bases and V by 5 bases; bases with no gene match: 7. This CDR3 region has 15 residues.

To note about this clone: At one end, the junction sequence differs from germline, possibly due to a read error. The gene calls are TRBV15 and TRBJ2-1; 12 bases agree with TRBD2. Germline V gene lookup returns CDR1 LNHNV and CDR2 YYDKDF (reference sequence). This CDR3 is built from 18 residues. Written as DNA, the CDR3 is TGTGCCGCCAGCAGAGGGCGGACGACTAGCGGGAGCTACAATGAGCAGTTCTTC. Its protein is CAASRGRTTSGSYNEQFF.

The chain combines TRBV28 with TRBJ2-5, with D tentatively TRBD1 (6 bases). The V end was cut by 4 bases, the J end by 2 bases, with 11 bases between. CDR3 length equals 14 residues. The germline V gene encodes CDR1 MDHEN and CDR2 SYDVKM. Here the CDR3 DNA reads TGTGCCAGCAGTTGGGGGCCGGTACAAGAGACCCAGTACTTC. Amino acid sequence: CASSWGPVQETQYF.

The V call is TRBV5-1, the J call TRBJ2-1, with TRBD2 matching over 10 bases. Per the germline V gene, CDR1 is SGHRS and CDR2 is YFSETQ. The CDR3 spans 15 residues. J gave up 3 bases and V 0 bases, and 0 bases lay outside the gene matches. This chain's CDR3 is CASSLGTSGYNEQFF. DNA of the CDR3: TGCGCCAGCAGCTTGGGGACTAGCGGCTACAATGAGCAGTTCTTC.

The chain combines TRBV9 with TRBJ1-2, with 9 bases fitting TRBD1. This CDR3 spans 15 amino acids. Trimming took 3 bases from V and 7 from J; bases not matched to a gene: 10. Germline CDR1 is SGDLS and CDR2 is YYNGEE. The CDR3 region has the DNA TGTGCCAGCAGCGCCCCCCCAGGGACAGGGACTGGCTACACCTTC. Amino acid sequence: CASSAPPGTGTGYTF.

CDR3 nucleotide sequence: TGTGCCAGCAGACGACGGAGCACGAACACCGGGGAGCTGTTTTTT. This sequence encodes CASRRRSTNTGELFF. The chain has TRBV6-5 and TRBJ2-2; D call uncertain. This CDR3 region has 15 residues. Germline CDR1 reads MNHEY; CDR2 reads SVGAGI. Trimming shortened V by 6 bases and J by 0 bases, and 11 bases separated the two germline ends.